The clone carrying this T cell receptor beta chain has at least ten counts. Its antigen remains unknown. The data stem from a study of CD8+CD57+ T cells in acquired aplastic anemia. Study-level findings and limits: Shared by patients and controls, approximately 29 CD8+ CDR3s were abundant in patients.

Genomic DNA, the template, was used for profiling of the TCR beta VDJ and CDR3. TCRdb passed the reads through MiXCR, listing each CDR3 protein once. This table has approximately 150,000 distinct CDR3 sequences, roughly 48% appearing once. Sequenced patients had shown CD8+CD57+ cell expansion by flow cytometry. V was shortened by 5 bases and J by 0 bases, with 4 bases between the two germline ends. The CDR3 sequence is 12 residues long. CDR1 LNHDA and CDR2 SQIVND come from the germline V gene (reference sequence). The source is a human donor with aplastic anemia. This sequence joins TRBV19 and TRBJ1-1, with D unclear. The sequenced sample was sorted CD4+, CD8+, or CD8+CD57+ T cells (not recorded which) from PBMCs. CDR3: CASSRMNTEAFF. CDR3 DNA: TGTGCCAGTAGTCGGATGAACACTGAAGCTTTCTTT.